The T cell receptor beta chain under discussion was sequenced for a study of T cell repertoires in cytomegalovirus infection. Study results and caveats: Dominating the ex vivo response were TCR beta clonotypes that were CMV-specific and HLA-C-restricted.

This CDR3 is built from 13 residues. V lost 3 bases, J lost 8 bases, and 10 bases lay in between. The germline gives CDR1 SGHVS, CDR2 FNYEAQ. Turning to this clonotype: Antigen specificity is unknown.

TCRdb called the reads again in MiXCR, with one record for every CDR3 protein. The sample includes fewer than 550,000 distinct CDR3 sequences, approximately 33% of them seen just once. Material: PBMCs. This rearrangement joins TRBV7-6 to TRBJ2-2; D gene unclear. The receptor comes from a human donor in good health (CMV status not recorded). Some clones in this sample may be carry-over from other donors' samples. CDR3 residues: CASSFMTPGELFF. The CDR3 bases are TGTGCCAGCAGCTTTATGACTCCGGGGGAGCTGTTTTTT. The whole variable domain, filled in from reference TRBV7-6 and TRBJ2-2, reads GAGVSQSPRYKVTKRGQDVALRCDPISGHVSLYWYRQALGQGPEFLTYFNYEAQQDKSGLPNDRFSAERPEGSISTLTIQRTEQRDSAMYRCASSFMTPGELFFGEGSRLTVL.